Here is one TCR beta chain with its context. This entry belongs to a study of blood T cell repertoires in COVID-19. About the study: Donors in the United States, Italy and Spain gave samples during acute or convalescent COVID-19. Sources were T cells, B-cell-depleted T cells, or PBMCs; the material itself was cDNA or gDNA.

Original methodology: Using reference gene primer amplification, nucleated cell counts were estimated. Here immunoSEQ multiplex PCR was the method, and the copy in TCRdb shows in-frame clones only, minus some. V, J and clone size were drawn from that table, and D and trimming were deduced from the DNA. Found here are about 250,000 clones, approximately 80% of them singletons; the top ten hold roughly 10%. CDR1 is MNHEY and CDR2 is SVGAGI in the germline V gene. Trimming took 2 bases from V and 8 from J, leaving 16 bases between them. CDR3 length equals 15 residues. The rearrangement uses TRBV6-5 and TRBJ1-5; D is undetermined. The sequenced sample was peripheral blood. The TCR sequence derives from a man at least 80 years old with acute or convalescent COVID-19. The CDR3 reads CASSYPEGPEEPQHF. In nucleotides, the CDR3 is TGTGCCAGCAGTTACCCTGAGGGCCCCGAGGAGCCCCAGCATTTT.